The T cell receptor (beta chain) under discussion was sequenced for a study of T cell repertoires in cytomegalovirus infection. Study context: Shared public TCR beta signatures pointed to both CMV infection and a matching HLA type.

This clonotype was seen ten or more times. Its antigen is not known. Study-wide results and limits: HLA-C-restricted CMV clonotypes gave the most frequent clonotype in two of eight donors. Using cumulative public TCR beta family frequency, the authors identified those who carried CMV together with the relevant HLA.

Germline V gives CDR1 MNHEY, CDR2 SMNVEV (reference sequence). Trimming took off 3 bases at V and 4 bases at J, with 15 bases between the two ends. The CDR3 length is 15 residues. TCRdb called the reads again in MiXCR, with one record for every CDR3 protein. Of around 450,000 distinct CDR3 sequences listed, roughly 10% are singletons. This chain joins TRBV27 and TRBJ1-1; perhaps TRBD1 as D (6 bases). This clonotype was obtained from a human donor in good health (CMV status not recorded). Some clones in this sample may be carry-over from other donors' samples. Sequencing input: PBMCs. CDR3 loop: CASSFQGSRSTEAFF. CDR3 nucleotide sequence: TGTGCCAGCAGTTTCCAGGGGTCTAGGAGCACTGAAGCTTTCTTT.